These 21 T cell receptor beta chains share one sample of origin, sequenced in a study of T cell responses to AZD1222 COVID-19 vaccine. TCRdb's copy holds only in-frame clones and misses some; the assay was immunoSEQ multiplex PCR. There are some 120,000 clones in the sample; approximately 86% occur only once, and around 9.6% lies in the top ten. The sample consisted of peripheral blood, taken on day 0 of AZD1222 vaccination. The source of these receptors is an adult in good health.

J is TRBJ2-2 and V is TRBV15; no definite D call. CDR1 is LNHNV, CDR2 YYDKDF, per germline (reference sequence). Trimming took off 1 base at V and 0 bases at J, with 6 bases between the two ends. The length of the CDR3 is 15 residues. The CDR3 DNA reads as TGTGCCACCAGCAGAGTCCCCTCGAACACCGGGGAGCTGTTTTTT. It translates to CATSRVPSNTGELFF.

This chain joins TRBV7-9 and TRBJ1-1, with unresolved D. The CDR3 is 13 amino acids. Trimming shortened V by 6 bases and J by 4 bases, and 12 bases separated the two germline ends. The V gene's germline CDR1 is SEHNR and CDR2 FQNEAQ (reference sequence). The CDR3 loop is CASRRLEGTEAFF. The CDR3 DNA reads TGTGCCAGCAGGCGGCTGGAGGGCACTGAAGCTTTCTTT. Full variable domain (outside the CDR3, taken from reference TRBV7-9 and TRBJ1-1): DTGVSQNPRHKITKRGQNVTFRCDPISEHNRLYWYRQTLGQGPEFLTYFQNEAQLEKSRLLSDRFSAERPKGSFSTLEIQRTEQGDSAMYLCASRRLEGTEAFFGQGTRLTVV.

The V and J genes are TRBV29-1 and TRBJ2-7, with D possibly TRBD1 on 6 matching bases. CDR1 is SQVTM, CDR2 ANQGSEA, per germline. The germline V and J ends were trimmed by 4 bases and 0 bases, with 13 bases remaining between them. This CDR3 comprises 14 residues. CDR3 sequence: CSVAVGTNSYEQYF. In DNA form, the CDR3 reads TGCAGCGTTGCGGTCGGGACAAACTCCTACGAGCAGTACTTC.

CDR3 DNA: TGTGCCAGCAGCTTAGGCCAGCGTGAAAAACTGTTTTTT. Amino acids: CASSLGQREKLFF. The rearrangement joins TRBV11-2 to TRBJ1-4; D is unresolved. The CDR3 is 13 residues long. Trimming removed 1 base from V and 7 bases from J, with 7 bases in between. Germline V gene sequence: CDR1 SGHAT, CDR2 FQNNGV.

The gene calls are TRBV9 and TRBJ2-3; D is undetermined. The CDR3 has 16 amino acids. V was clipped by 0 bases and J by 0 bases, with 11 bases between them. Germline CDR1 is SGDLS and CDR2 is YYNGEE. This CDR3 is CASSVARIVSTDTQYF. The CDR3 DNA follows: TGTGCCAGCAGCGTAGCTCGGATAGTTAGCACAGATACGCAGTATTTT.

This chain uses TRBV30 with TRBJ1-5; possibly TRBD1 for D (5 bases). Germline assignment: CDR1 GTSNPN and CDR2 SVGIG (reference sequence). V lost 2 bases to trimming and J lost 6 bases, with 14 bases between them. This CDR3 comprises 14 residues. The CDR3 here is CAWSNQGRGQPQHF. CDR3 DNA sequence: TGTGCCTGGAGTAATCAGGGAAGGGGTCAGCCCCAGCATTTT.

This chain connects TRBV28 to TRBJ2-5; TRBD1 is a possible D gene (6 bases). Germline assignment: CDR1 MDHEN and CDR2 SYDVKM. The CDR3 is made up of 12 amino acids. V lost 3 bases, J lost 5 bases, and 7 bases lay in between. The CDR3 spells CASSLQGETQYF. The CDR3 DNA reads TGTGCCAGCAGTTTGCAGGGGGAGACCCAGTACTTC.

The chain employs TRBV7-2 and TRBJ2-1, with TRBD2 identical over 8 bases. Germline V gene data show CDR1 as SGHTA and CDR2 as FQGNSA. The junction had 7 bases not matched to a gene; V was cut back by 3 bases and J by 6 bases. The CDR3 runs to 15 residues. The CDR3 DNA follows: TGTGCCAGCAGCTTTCTAGCGGGTGCAACCAATGAGCAGTTCTTC. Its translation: CASSFLAGATNEQFF.

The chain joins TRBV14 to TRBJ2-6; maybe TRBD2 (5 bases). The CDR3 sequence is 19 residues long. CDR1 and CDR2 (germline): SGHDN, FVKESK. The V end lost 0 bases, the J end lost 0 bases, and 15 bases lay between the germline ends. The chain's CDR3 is CASSQERGLAISGANVLTF. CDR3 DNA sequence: TGTGCCAGCAGCCAAGAACGGGGTTTAGCGATCTCTGGGGCCAACGTCCTGACTTTC. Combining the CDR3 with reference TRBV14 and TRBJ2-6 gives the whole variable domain EAGVTQFPSHSVIEKGQTVTLRCDPISGHDNLYWYRRVMGKEIKFLLHFVKESKQDESGMPNNRFLAERTGGTYSTLKVQPAELEDSGVYFCASSQERGLAISGANVLTFGAGSRLTVL.

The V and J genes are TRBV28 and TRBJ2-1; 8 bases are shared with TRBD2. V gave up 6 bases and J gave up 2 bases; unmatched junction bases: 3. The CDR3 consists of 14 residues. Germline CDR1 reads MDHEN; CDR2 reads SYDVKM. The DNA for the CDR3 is TGTGCCAGCAGCCTTAGCGGGACCTACAATGAGCAGTTCTTC. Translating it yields CASSLSGTYNEQFF.

As DNA, the CDR3 is TGTGCCAGTAGTAGGGAGAGGGGACCATATGGCTACACCTTC. The encoded protein is CASSRERGPYGYTF. The V and J genes are TRBV19 and TRBJ1-2; possibly TRBD1 for D (5 bases). V lost 4 bases, J lost 5 bases, and 14 bases lay in between. Looked up from germline, CDR1 is LNHDA and CDR2 is SQIVND (reference sequence). This CDR3 contains 14 residues.

As DNA, the CDR3 is TGTGCCAGCTCACCAGGGTCTAAACCCGATGAGCAGTTCTTC. Amino acid sequence: CASSPGSKPDEQFF. The chain combines TRBV18 with TRBJ2-1; D unclear. Looked up from germline, CDR1 is KGHSH and CDR2 is LQKENI. Trimming shortened V by 2 bases and J by 8 bases, and 13 bases separated the two germline ends. The CDR3 length is 14 residues.

The CDR3 DNA reads as TGCGCCAGCAGCGCACAGGGAGGGAACACTGAAGCTTTCTTT. Translating gives CASSAQGGNTEAFF. V and J are TRBV5-1 and TRBJ1-1, with D possibly TRBD1 on 6 matching bases. Germline V gives CDR1 SGHRS, CDR2 YFSETQ. Trimming left V 4 bases short and J 1 base short, with 11 bases between. The CDR3 loop spans 14 amino acids.

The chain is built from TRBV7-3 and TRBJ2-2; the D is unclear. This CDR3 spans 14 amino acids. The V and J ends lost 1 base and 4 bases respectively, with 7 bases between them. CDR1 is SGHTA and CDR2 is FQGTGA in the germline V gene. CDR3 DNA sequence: TGTGCCAGCAGCTTAATGAAGGCCACCGGGGAGCTGTTTTTT. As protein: CASSLMKATGELFF.

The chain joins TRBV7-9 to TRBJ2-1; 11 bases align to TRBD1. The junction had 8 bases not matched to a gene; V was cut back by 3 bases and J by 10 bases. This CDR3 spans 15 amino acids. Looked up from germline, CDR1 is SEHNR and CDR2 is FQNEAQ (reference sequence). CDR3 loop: CASSLPGQGVREQFF. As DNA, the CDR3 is TGTGCCAGCAGCTTGCCGGGACAGGGGGTGAGGGAGCAGTTCTTC.

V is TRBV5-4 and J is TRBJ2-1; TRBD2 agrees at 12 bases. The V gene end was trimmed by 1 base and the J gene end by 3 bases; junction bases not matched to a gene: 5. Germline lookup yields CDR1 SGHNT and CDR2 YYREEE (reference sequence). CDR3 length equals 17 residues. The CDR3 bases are TGTGCCAGCAGCTTGAGGACTAGCGGGACCCTCTACAATGAGCAGTTCTTC. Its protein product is CASSLRTSGTLYNEQFF.

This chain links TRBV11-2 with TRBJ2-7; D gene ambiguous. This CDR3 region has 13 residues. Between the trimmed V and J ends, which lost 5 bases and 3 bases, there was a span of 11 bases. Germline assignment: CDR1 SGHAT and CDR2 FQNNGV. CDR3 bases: TGTGCCAGCAGCCGTGCACTGTACTACGAGCAGTACTTC. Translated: CASSRALYYEQYF.

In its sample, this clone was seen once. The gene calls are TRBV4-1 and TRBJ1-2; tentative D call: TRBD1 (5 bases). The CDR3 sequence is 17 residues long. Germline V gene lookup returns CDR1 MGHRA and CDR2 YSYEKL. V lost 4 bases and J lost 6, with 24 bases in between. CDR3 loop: CASSRRNPGNYRDGYTF. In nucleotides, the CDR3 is TGCGCCAGCAGCCGAAGAAACCCAGGGAATTATCGGGATGGCTACACCTTC.

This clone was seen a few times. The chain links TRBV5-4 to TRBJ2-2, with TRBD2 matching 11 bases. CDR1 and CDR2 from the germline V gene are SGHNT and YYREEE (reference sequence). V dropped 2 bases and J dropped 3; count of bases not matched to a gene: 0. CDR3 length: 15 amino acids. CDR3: CASSLLAGDTGELFF. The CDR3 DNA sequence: TGTGCCAGCAGCTTACTAGCGGGGGACACCGGGGAGCTGTTTTTT.

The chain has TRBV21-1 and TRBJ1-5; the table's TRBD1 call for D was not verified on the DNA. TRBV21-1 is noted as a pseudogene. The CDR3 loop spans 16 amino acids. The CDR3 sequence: CASSPPATGGNQPQHF. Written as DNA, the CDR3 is TGTGCCAGCAGCCCCCCTGCGACAGGAGGCAATCAGCCCCAGCATTTT.

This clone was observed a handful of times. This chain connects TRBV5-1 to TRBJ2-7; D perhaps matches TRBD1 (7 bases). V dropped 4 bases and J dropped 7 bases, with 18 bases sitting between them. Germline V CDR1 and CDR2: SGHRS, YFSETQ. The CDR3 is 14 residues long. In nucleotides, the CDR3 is TGCGCCAGCAGCCAGGGGGGCCGGAACTCAGAGCAGTACTTC. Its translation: CASSQGGRNSEQYF.